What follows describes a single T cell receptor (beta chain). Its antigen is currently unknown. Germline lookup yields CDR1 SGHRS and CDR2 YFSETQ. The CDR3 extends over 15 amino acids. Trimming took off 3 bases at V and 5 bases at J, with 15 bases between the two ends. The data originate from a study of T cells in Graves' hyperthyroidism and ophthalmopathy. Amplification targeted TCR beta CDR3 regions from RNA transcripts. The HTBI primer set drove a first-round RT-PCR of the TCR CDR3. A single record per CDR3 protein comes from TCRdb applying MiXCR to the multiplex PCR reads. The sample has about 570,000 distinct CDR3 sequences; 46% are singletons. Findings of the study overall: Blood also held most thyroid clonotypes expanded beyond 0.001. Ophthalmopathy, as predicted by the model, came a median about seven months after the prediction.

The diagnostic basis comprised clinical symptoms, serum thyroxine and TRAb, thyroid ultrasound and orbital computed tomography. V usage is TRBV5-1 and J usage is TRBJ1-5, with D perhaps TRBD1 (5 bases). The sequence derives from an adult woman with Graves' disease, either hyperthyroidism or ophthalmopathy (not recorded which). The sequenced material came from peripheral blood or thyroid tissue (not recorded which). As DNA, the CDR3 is TGCGCCAGCAGCTATAGCGGGACTCTCGATCAGCCCCAGCATTTT. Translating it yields CASSYSGTLDQPQHF.